The 9 T cell receptor beta chains below come from one sample, sequenced in a study of blood T cell repertoires in COVID-19. The table came from immunoSEQ multiplex PCR; TCRdb's copy has only in-frame clones and leaves some out. The sample yields under 95,000 clones, over 75% seen once. The sample was peripheral blood. Receptors were obtained from a human donor in a cohort sampled during active COVID-19.

The rearrangement links TRBV18 to TRBJ1-2; D is uncertain. Germline CDR1 is KGHSH and CDR2 is LQKENI. V was clipped by 6 bases and J by 3 bases, with 14 bases between them. This CDR3 has 14 amino acids. CDR3 sequence reads: CASSANEADYGYTF. DNA of the CDR3: TGTGCCAGCTCGGCGAATGAGGCGGACTATGGCTACACCTTC.

In its sample, this clone was seen once. The chain couples TRBV5-1 to TRBJ1-2, with TRBD1 matching over 9 bases. The V and J ends lost 4 bases and 0 bases, in that order; junction bases with no gene match: 10. The germline V gene encodes CDR1 SGHRS and CDR2 YFSETQ. This CDR3 contains 17 residues. The CDR3 loop reads CASSAGTGQGANYGYTF. The DNA for the CDR3 is TGCGCCAGCAGCGCAGGGACAGGGCAAGGAGCTAACTATGGCTACACCTTC.

V is TRBV5-1 and J is TRBJ1-2; 9 nucleotides match TRBD1. V trimming: 3 bases; J trimming: 5 bases; junction bases outside the gene matches: 2. Germline V lookup: CDR1 SGHRS, CDR2 YFSETQ. CDR3 length: 13 residues. The CDR3, as DNA: TGCGCCAGCAGCTACGGGACAGGGTATGGCTACACCTTC. It translates to CASSYGTGYGYTF.

This clone was recorded once. V and J are TRBV6-5 and TRBJ1-1, with 7 bases matching TRBD1. Germline values: CDR1 MNHEY, CDR2 SVGAGI. V lost 7 bases, J lost 3 bases, and 8 bases stayed unmatched. This CDR3 has 14 residues. CDR3 nucleotides: TGTGCCAGCACTGCGACAGGGCGGTACACTGAAGCTTTCTTT. Protein product: CASTATGRYTEAFF.

This clone appeared a single time. The chain couples TRBV7-8 to TRBJ2-7; TRBD2 agrees at 7 bases. Looked up from germline, CDR1 is SGHVS and CDR2 is FQNEAQ. CDR3 size: 14 residues. The ends lost 2 bases at V and 6 bases at J; junction bases unmatched: 7. CDR3 sequence reads: CASSLRDGGGEQYF. CDR3 coding DNA: TGTGCCAGCAGCTTACGGGATGGGGGGGGCGAGCAGTACTTC.

The V call is TRBV7-2, the J call TRBJ2-3, with 9 bases fitting TRBD2. This CDR3 region has 15 residues. Per the germline V gene, CDR1 is SGHTA and CDR2 is FQGNSA. Trimming cost V 1 base and J 6 bases; bases outside gene matches: 5. CDR3 in amino acids: CASSLGAGGPDTQYF. In DNA, the CDR3 is TGTGCCAGCAGCTTAGGGGCGGGAGGGCCCGATACGCAGTATTTT.

As DNA, the CDR3 is TGCGCCAGCAGCCAAGATAGAGTGAGTTCAGATACGCAGTATTTT. Translated, it gives CASSQDRVSSDTQYF. The chain links TRBV4-1 to TRBJ2-3; no clear D. Germline V gives CDR1 MGHRA, CDR2 YSYEKL. The CDR3 sequence is 15 residues long. V dropped 0 bases and J dropped 4 bases, with 11 bases sitting between them.

The chain combines TRBV7-8 with TRBJ2-1; TRBD2 matches 9 bases. Germline V gives CDR1 SGHVS, CDR2 FQNEAQ. Trimming removed 5 bases from V and 4 bases from J; junction bases left unmatched: 18. The length of the CDR3 is 19 residues. CDR3 loop: CASSPRLGAGGASYNEQFF. As DNA, the CDR3 is TGTGCCAGCAGCCCCCGCTTAGGGGCGGGGGGGGCTTCGTACAATGAGCAGTTCTTC.

This clone was counted once. V gene TRBV6-6 combines with J gene TRBJ1-2, with TRBD1 identical over 9 bases. V lost 6 bases, J lost 4 bases, and 9 bases stayed unmatched. The CDR3 runs 15 residues. From germline, CDR1 is MNHNY and CDR2 SVGAGI (reference sequence). This CDR3 reads CASRTGTGNVYGYTF. DNA of the CDR3: TGTGCCAGCAGGACCGGGACAGGGAACGTCTATGGCTACACCTTC.